Below, 30 T cell receptor beta chains from the same sample are listed, as sequenced in a study of beta chain features in type 1 diabetes (dated by TCRdb to between 2017 and 2018). Summary of the overall study and its limitations: In all four CD4+ subsets, TCRB CDR3 length was moderately but significantly shorter in type 1 diabetes patients.

Their recognized antigens are unknown. Receptors were amplified or captured by the immunoSEQ multiplex PCR assay. The entire amount of isolated RNA was reverse transcribed using the High Capacity cDNA Reverse Transcription Kit, so the sequenced TCRB transcripts were expressed ones. TCRdb re-hosts the immuneACCESS table, in-frame sequences only. Its copies lack some clones; in the studies checked, an unresolved V gene accounts for under half of them, and the cause for the rest is not known. This sample has fewer than 70,000 clones in its table, and around 60% of those were observed once. Of the sample, under 0.3% falls within the top ten clones. Sequenced: stem cell memory CD4+ T cells from blood. The cell subset or site label of this sample denotes: stem cell-like memory CD4+ T cells. The receptors here all came from a woman aged 30 to 39 with type 1 diabetes.

This clone was recorded a few times. The genes are TRBV4-1 and TRBJ1-2, with D uncertain. Trimming took off 4 bases at V and 7 bases at J, with 16 bases between the two ends. This CDR3 comprises 14 residues. Per germline, CDR1 MGHRA and CDR2 YSYEKL. Here the CDR3 DNA reads TGCGCCAGCAGCCCGAGGGTAGGGATCCCTGGCTACACCTTC. It is translated as CASSPRVGIPGYTF.

This chain joins TRBV5-1 and TRBJ1-1; D is unclear. Germline CDR1 reads SGHRS; CDR2 reads YFSETQ. Trimming shortened V by 1 base and J by 1 base, and 8 bases separated the two germline ends. The CDR3 contains 14 residues. The CDR3 bases are TGCGCCAGCAGCTTGATCCCAGGGAACACTGAAGCTTTCTTT. Residues: CASSLIPGNTEAFF.

This clone was recorded only once. V and J are TRBV19 and TRBJ1-5, with 10 bases matching TRBD1. CDR1 is LNHDA and CDR2 is SQIVND in the germline V gene (reference sequence). The V segment lost 7 bases and the J segment 7 bases; nucleotides outside the gene matches: 4. The CDR3 consists of 13 residues. The CDR3 loop is CASKDRGQQPQHF. The CDR3, as DNA: TGTGCCAGTAAAGACAGGGGGCAACAGCCCCAGCATTTT.

This rearrangement joins TRBV19 to TRBJ2-1; tentatively, D is TRBD1 (5 bases). The germline V and J ends were trimmed by 3 bases and 4 bases, with 13 bases remaining between them. The V gene's germline CDR1 is LNHDA and CDR2 SQIVND (reference sequence). The length of the CDR3 is 15 residues. The CDR3 coding sequence is TGTGCCAGTAGTATGGTCAGGGCCCTATACAATGAGCAGTTCTTC. Translated, it gives CASSMVRALYNEQFF.

The chain recombines TRBV5-1 with TRBJ2-7; TRBD2 matches at 10 bases. V trimming: 0 bases; J trimming: 7 bases; junction bases outside the gene matches: 7. The CDR3 consists of 15 residues. Germline CDR1 SGHRS, CDR2 YFSETQ. The CDR3 loop is CASSLVASGSREQYF. The CDR3 coding sequence is TGCGCCAGCAGCTTGGTGGCTAGCGGGAGTAGGGAGCAGTACTTC.

This clone was picked up one time. The chain combines TRBV5-1 with TRBJ2-3, with D possibly matching TRBD2 (5 bases). Trimming removed 0 bases from V and 12 bases from J, with 14 bases in between. The germline V gene has CDR1 SGHRS and CDR2 YFSETQ. CDR3 length equals 13 residues. In nucleotides, the CDR3 is TGCGCCAGCAGCTTGGAAGCGGCCAACCATCAGTATTTT. It is translated as CASSLEAANHQYF.

This sequence joins TRBV6-5 and TRBJ2-7; D is perhaps TRBD1 (6 bases). In germline, CDR1 is MNHEY, CDR2 SVGAGI. Trimming shortened V by 0 bases and J by 0 bases, and 9 bases separated the two germline ends. This CDR3 is built from 15 residues. CDR3 amino acids: CASSYSGDTSYEQYF. CDR3 DNA: TGTGCCAGCAGTTACTCGGGGGACACCTCCTACGAGCAGTACTTC.

This clone was picked up a small number of times. The CDR3 sequence is CASSLRDRYNEQFF. Written as DNA, the CDR3 is TGCGCCAGCAGCCTCCGGGACAGGTACAATGAGCAGTTCTTC. The J gene is TRBJ2-1, the V gene TRBV5-1, with 8 bases fitting TRBD1. Germline lookup yields CDR1 SGHRS and CDR2 YFSETQ. This CDR3 is built from 14 residues. Trimming at V came to 4 bases and at J to 4 bases, leaving 4 bases not matched to a gene.

This clone has just a few counts. V is TRBV27 and J is TRBJ2-7; possible D gene TRBD1, 6 bases. CDR1 is MNHEY, CDR2 SMNVEV, per germline (reference sequence). V gave up 4 bases and J gave up 0 bases, with 16 bases separating them. The CDR3 spans 16 residues. CDR3 DNA sequence: TGTGCCAGCAGTTCCGCACCGGGACATCTCTCCTACGAGCAGTACTTC. It yields the protein CASSSAPGHLSYEQYF.

This clone turned up a few times. This sequence joins TRBV9 and TRBJ1-2; 7 bases fit TRBD1. The CDR3 contains 15 residues. V dropped 2 bases and J dropped 3; count of bases not matched to a gene: 7. Germline CDR1 SGDLS, CDR2 YYNGEE. CDR3 sequence: CASSVRAGGDYGYTF. In DNA, the CDR3 is TGTGCCAGCAGCGTGCGGGCAGGGGGAGACTATGGCTACACCTTC.

A few counts support this clone. V is TRBV5-1 and J is TRBJ1-1, with D perhaps matching TRBD1 (5 bases). The germline gives CDR1 SGHRS, CDR2 YFSETQ. The CDR3 runs 13 residues. Trimming shortened V by 4 bases and J by 2 bases, and 9 bases separated the two germline ends. The CDR3 protein is CASSGGDNTEAFF. The CDR3 DNA sequence: TGCGCCAGCAGCGGAGGGGATAACACTGAAGCTTTCTTT.

This chain links TRBV29-1 with TRBJ2-2, with D possibly being TRBD2 (5 bases). Germline values: CDR1 SQVTM, CDR2 ANQGSEA. The CDR3 length is 12 residues. Trimming removed 7 bases from V and 1 base from J, with 7 bases in between. This CDR3 reads CSGSGNTGELFF. In nucleotides, the CDR3 is TGCAGCGGAAGCGGGAACACCGGGGAGCTGTTTTTT.

The chain joins TRBV30 to TRBJ2-3, with 7 nucleotides matching TRBD2. After removal of 4 bases from V and 0 bases from J, the junction contained 4 bases not matched to a gene. The CDR3 runs 14 residues. From germline, CDR1 is GTSNPN and CDR2 SVGIG (reference sequence). The CDR3 DNA follows: TGTGCCTGGAAGAGCGGGACTAGCACAGATACGCAGTATTTT. This codes for CAWKSGTSTDTQYF.

The V gene is TRBV7-3, the J gene TRBJ2-5; tentative D call: TRBD1 (5 bases). Germline CDR1 reads SGHTA; CDR2 reads FQGTGA. The CDR3 contains 11 residues. Between the trimmed V and J ends, which lost 5 bases and 7 bases, there was a span of 8 bases. The CDR3 reads CASSEGATQYF. CDR3 DNA sequence: TGTGCCAGCAGCGAAGGGGCGACCCAGTACTTC.

This sequence joins TRBV11-2 and TRBJ2-3; D not certain. The V and J ends lost 7 bases and 6 bases respectively, with 11 bases between them. Germline V gene data show CDR1 as SGHAT and CDR2 as FQNNGV. The CDR3 totals 12 residues. The CDR3 bases are TGTGCCAGCACCGGGTCTTTGGATACGCAGTATTTT. Its translation is CASTGSLDTQYF.

This clone occurred a few times. The gene calls are TRBV19 and TRBJ1-1, with TRBD1 as a possible D gene (5 bases). V was shortened by 2 bases and J by 6 bases, with 10 bases between the two germline ends. The CDR3 loop spans 13 amino acids. Germline V gene lookup returns CDR1 LNHDA and CDR2 SQIVND (reference sequence). CDR3: CASSIWGGAEAFF. The CDR3 coding sequence is TGTGCCAGTAGTATATGGGGCGGGGCTGAAGCTTTCTTT. Full variable domain (outside the CDR3, taken from reference TRBV19 and TRBJ1-1): DGGITQSPKYLFRKEGQNVTLSCEQNLNHDAMYWYRQDPGQGLRLIYYSQIVNDFQKGDIAEGYSVSREKKESFPLTVTSAQKNPTAFYLCASSIWGGAEAFFGQGTRLTVV.

The chain combines TRBV11-2 with TRBJ2-7; D is possibly TRBD1 (6 bases). The CDR3 contains 13 residues. Germline V gene data show CDR1 as SGHAT and CDR2 as FQNNGV. Between the trimmed V and J ends, which lost 0 bases and 3 bases, there was a span of 6 bases. The CDR3 DNA follows: TGTGCCAGCAGCTTAGACAGGGGCTACGAGCAGTACTTC. It is translated as CASSLDRGYEQYF.

This chain connects TRBV5-4 to TRBJ2-5, with D hard to call. The V end lost 2 bases, the J end lost 2 bases, and 4 bases lay between the germline ends. Germline loops: CDR1 SGHNT, CDR2 YYREEE (reference sequence). The CDR3 contains 12 residues. In DNA, the CDR3 is TGTGCCAGCAGCTTCAATCAAGAGACCCAGTACTTC. Residues: CASSFNQETQYF.

In its sample, this clone was seen a few times. J is TRBJ2-7 and V is TRBV5-6; D is unclear. The CDR3 has 14 residues. The V end was cut by 4 bases, the J end by 7 bases, with 18 bases between. Germline values: CDR1 SGHDT, CDR2 YYEEEE. DNA for the CDR3: TGTGCCAGCAGCCCTAGGCGTACTTCGTGGGAGCAGTACTTC. Amino acids: CASSPRRTSWEQYF.

This clone was recorded a few times. This chain links TRBV18 with TRBJ2-1, with 8 bases lining up with TRBD2. The germline V gene encodes CDR1 KGHSH and CDR2 LQKENI. The J segment lost 1 base and the V segment lost 3 bases, leaving 5 bases of the junction unmatched. The length of the CDR3 is 16 residues. CDR3 amino acids: CASSPPSGRSYNEQFF. The CDR3 bases are TGTGCCAGCTCACCCCCCAGCGGGAGATCCTACAATGAGCAGTTCTTC. Together with reference TRBV18 and TRBJ2-1, the CDR3 gives the full variable domain: NAGVMQNPRHLVRRRGQEARLRCSPMKGHSHVYWYRQLPEEGLKFMVYLQKENIIDESGMPKERFSAEFPKEGPSILRIQQVVRGDSAAYFCASSPPSGRSYNEQFFGPGTRLTVL.

The chain employs TRBV7-9 and TRBJ2-3; 7 bases agree with TRBD1. With V trimmed by 5 bases and J by 4 bases, 9 bases remained unmatched. The CDR3 totals 15 residues. CDR1 and CDR2 (germline): SEHNR, FQNEAQ (reference sequence). CDR3 residues: CASSPDRVQADTQYF. CDR3 nucleotide sequence: TGTGCCAGCAGCCCAGACAGGGTTCAGGCAGATACGCAGTATTTT.

The CDR3 nucleotides are TGTGCCAGCAGTTTTCCCGATAGGGGAGGGAACAATGAGCAGTTCTTC. Translating gives CASSFPDRGGNNEQFF. The genes are TRBV28 and TRBJ2-1; 7 bases map to TRBD2. Unmatched junction bases numbered 10, after V lost 3 bases and J lost 5 bases. CDR3 length: 16 residues. CDR1 and CDR2 from the germline V gene are MDHEN and SYDVKM.

V is TRBV7-8 and J is TRBJ2-3, with TRBD2 matching over 9 bases. Per the germline V gene, CDR1 is SGHVS and CDR2 is FQNEAQ. The CDR3 loop spans 14 amino acids. Unmatched junction bases numbered 8, after V lost 6 bases and J lost 7 bases. For the CDR3, the DNA is TGTGCCAGCAGTTATAGCGGGAGTACAAATACGCAGTATTTT. Its protein product is CASSYSGSTNTQYF.

The gene calls are TRBV19 and TRBJ2-2; 9 bases line up with TRBD1. The CDR3 is 15 amino acids. From germline, CDR1 is LNHDA and CDR2 SQIVND (reference sequence). V trimming: 10 bases; J trimming: 3 bases; junction bases outside the gene matches: 9. CDR3 DNA: TGTGCCACCGGCCCGGGACAGGGCGACACCGGGGAGCTGTTTTTT. Translation gives CATGPGQGDTGELFF.

V is TRBV7-9 and J is TRBJ2-1, with D possibly matching TRBD1 (6 bases). The CDR3 is 10 amino acids. CDR1 is SEHNR, CDR2 FQNEAQ, per germline (reference sequence). Trimming shortened V by 5 bases and J by 14 bases, and 10 bases separated the two germline ends. The CDR3 DNA sequence: TGTGCCAGCAGCCAATCAGGGGAGTTCTTC. It codes for CASSQSGEFF.

The chain couples TRBV5-1 to TRBJ2-5; 8 bases agree with TRBD1. The CDR3 sequence is 15 residues long. V was pared by 6 bases and J by 1 base, with 8 bases of the junction left unmatched. The germline V gene encodes CDR1 SGHRS and CDR2 YFSETQ. The CDR3 reads CASTDPGGAQETQYF. As DNA, the CDR3 is TGCGCCAGCACGGACCCAGGGGGCGCCCAAGAGACCCAGTACTTC.

This clone has more than one count but fewer than ten. This chain connects TRBV19 to TRBJ1-2; the match to TRBD1 covers 7 bases. The CDR3 sequence is 12 residues long. The ends lost 5 bases at V and 7 bases at J; junction bases unmatched: 4. Germline loops: CDR1 LNHDA, CDR2 SQIVND (reference sequence). The CDR3 coding sequence is TGTGCCAGTAGTCCTCGACAGGGTGGCTACACCTTC. Residues: CASSPRQGGYTF.

The chain employs TRBV4-2 and TRBJ2-7, with D uncertain. The V end lost 1 base, the J end lost 0 bases, and 7 bases lay between the germline ends. CDR3 size: 14 residues. Germline loops: CDR1 LGHNA, CDR2 YNFKEQ. CDR3 in DNA: TGTGCCAGCAGCCAAGGGCTCGTCTCCTACGAGCAGTACTTC. This sequence encodes CASSQGLVSYEQYF.

This clone was counted between two and nine times. The chain uses TRBV29-1 and TRBJ1-5, with 11 bases lining up with TRBD1. CDR3 size: 15 residues. V trimming: 5 bases; J trimming: 9 bases; junction bases outside the gene matches: 12. CDR1 and CDR2 from the germline V gene are SQVTM and ANQGSEA. The CDR3 DNA is TGCAGCGTTAGGACAGGGGGCGATCAGTCAGGGCCCCAGCATTTT. Its translation is CSVRTGGDQSGPQHF. Looking up the rest from reference TRBV29-1 and TRBJ1-5 gives the full variable domain: SAVISQKPSRDICQRGTSLTIQCQVDSQVTMMFWYRQQPGQSLTLIATANQGSEATYESGFVIDKFPISRPNLTFSTLTVSNMSPEDSSIYLCSVRTGGDQSGPQHFGDGTRLSIL.

This chain joins TRBV18 and TRBJ2-2; 10 nucleotides agree with TRBD2. The germline gives CDR1 KGHSH, CDR2 LQKENI. The CDR3 length is 17 residues. Unmatched junction bases numbered 5, after V lost 0 bases and J lost 4 bases. The CDR3 region is CASSPPVVAGGTGELFF. The CDR3 nucleotides are TGTGCCAGCTCACCACCCGTCGTAGCGGGAGGCACCGGGGAGCTGTTTTTT.